This TCR beta chain was recorded in a study of Ad26.COV2.S vaccination and SARS-CoV-2 variants (dated by TCRdb to the early 2020s). Background on the whole study: Donors in the vaccine arm were drawn from COV1001, a multicentre, randomized, double-blind, placebo-controlled phase I-IIa trial testing Ad26.COV2.S in healthy adults. Ad26.COV2.S was administered intramuscularly at 5 x 10^10 or 1 x 10^11 viral particles, either as a single shot or as two shots given 56 days apart. TCRbeta repertoire sequencing served as the tool for gauging how specific and how broad the SARS-CoV-2-reactive T cell receptors were following Ad26.COV2.S vaccination. The TCR-sequenced set comprised roughly 30 samples: approximately 19 Ad26.COV2.S vaccine recipients, 5 placebo recipients and 8 SARS-CoV-2 convalescent individuals. Trial participants were randomized into five groups of five: low-dose or high-dose Ad26.COV2.S given once or twice, or placebo on both occasions. Investigators remained blinded to trial group allocation during experiments and outcome assessment.

Spanning cysteine to phenylalanine, the CDR3 consists of 15 amino acids. The CDR3 DNA has 45 bases and is translated from base 1. The germline V gene supplies CDR1 MDHEN and CDR2 SYDVKM. Relative to germline, V is missing 5 bases and J is missing 0 bases, with 7 bases of the junction outside any gene match. What the study reported, not specific to this receptor: After vaccination, spike-specific CD8+ and CD4+ T cell responses were reported to show substantial breadth. Comparing responses between vaccine doses or regimens was not something the study was powered to do. Spike-specific TCR breadth was higher in Ad26.COV2.S recipients than in placebo recipients (P = 0.0014). Comparable non-spike TCR breadth was observed between vaccine and placebo recipients, consistent with only spike being contained in the vaccine. It was noted by the authors that total T cell responses may have been underestimated by the TCR breadth and depth analyses.

The immunoSEQ Assay was the method used to sequence TCRbeta CDR3 regions. After extraction, genomic DNA underwent amplification by bias-controlled multiplex PCR, followed by high-throughput sequencing. Per the source publication's procedure: To quantify the absolute abundance of every unique TCRbeta CDR3 region, sequences were collapsed and filtered. T cell fraction was estimated by normalization of TCRbeta template counts to usable DNA, with usable DNA being measured through amplification of reference genes present in all nucleated cells. Repertoire TCRs were annotated as SARS-CoV-2-specific by exact matching of V gene, CDR3 amino acid sequence and J gene to a known reactive TCR set. MIRA supplied the reference SARS-CoV-2 TCR set, which was filtered for enrichment in COVID-19-positive ImmuneCODE repertoires so that public or cross-reactive TCRs were removed. Based on the MIRA antigens, annotated TCRs were further analysed at the level of specific ORF or position within ORF. Depth was the summed frequency of annotated unique rearrangements, while breadth was defined as annotated unique rearrangements over total unique productive rearrangements. Two-sided Wilcoxon rank-sum tests were applied when comparing TCR breadth between groups. TCRdb provides this immuneACCESS table in a form limited to in-frame rearrangements. Some clones are lacking; in checked studies, under half of them reflect an unresolved V gene, and why the rest are absent is not known. That table is the source of V, J and clone size, and D and trimming were worked out from the DNA. The sample contains some 410,000 clones, 92% of them found a single time. The ten largest clones capture about 1.7% of the sample.

On this clone itself: Its antigen has not been determined. It has no much larger one-base neighbor in the sample; base qualities were not kept.

The meaning of the sample's treatment or condition label: around 19 received Ad26.COV2.S at low or high dose, single or two shots; about 5 received placebo; per-sample allocation not given. For vaccine and placebo recipients, the sequenced repertoires came from samples collected on day 63 after the first injection. In Cohort 1b, fewer than 30 adults aged 18-55 years were enrolled at a single site in Boston, USA, between 29 July and 7 August 2020. Ad26.COV2.S was a replication-incompetent adenovirus type 26 vector that expressed a prefusion-stabilized SARS-CoV-2 spike protein derived from the original Wuhan strain.

This specimen was peripheral blood, taken in a trial of Ad26.COV2.S vaccine versus placebo. The TCR originated in a person between 18 and 59 years old who received the Ad26.COV2.S COVID-19 vaccine or a placebo. The receptor chain draws on TRBV28 and TRBJ2-7; TRBD1 matches 7 bases in the middle. The CDR3 region: CASSPYRGLSYEQYF. The sequenced DNA is TGTGCCAGCAGTCCCTACAGGGGTCTCTCCTACGAGCAGTACTTC. When the CDR3 is completed using the reference TRBV28 and TRBJ2-7 genes on either side, the full variable domain is DVKVTQSSRYLVKRTGEKVFLECVQDMDHENMFWYRQDPGLGLRLIYFSYDVKMKEKGDIPEGYSVSREKKERFSLILESASTNQTSMYLCASSPYRGLSYEQYFGPGTRLTVT.